The next 27 T cell receptor beta chains were all read from a single sample in a study of shared clonotypes between healthy human individuals. The protocol was immunoSEQ multiplex PCR, while the TCRdb copy is restricted to in-frame clones and leaves out a portion. This table has 2,500,000 or so clones, around nine tenths appearing once. Sequenced sample: naive CD4+ T cells sorted from blood. Subset of the sample: CD45RA+ positively selected. The receptors were sampled from a man aged 18 to 29 in good health.

V and J are TRBV15 and TRBJ1-4; tentatively, D is TRBD1 (5 bases). Germline V gene data show CDR1 as LNHNV and CDR2 as YYDKDF (reference sequence). This CDR3 has 15 residues. Between the trimmed V and J ends, which lost 5 bases and 6 bases, there was a span of 16 bases. CDR3 loop: CATSGLGGEDEKLFF. In DNA, the CDR3 is TGTGCCACCAGCGGGCTCGGGGGAGAGGATGAAAAACTGTTTTTT.

This clone was seen only once. The V gene is TRBV7-8, the J gene TRBJ2-7; a possible D gene is TRBD1 (5 bases). The CDR3 spans 12 residues. Germline values: CDR1 SGHVS, CDR2 FQNEAQ. Trimming shortened V by 7 bases and J by 6 bases, and 13 bases separated the two germline ends. In DNA, the CDR3 is TGTGCCAGCACGCTGGGGCCGAGCGAGCAGTACTTC. Translation gives CASTLGPSEQYF.

This rearrangement joins TRBV21-1 to TRBJ2-2. TRBV21-1 is an annotated pseudogene. The CDR3 is 16 residues long. The CDR3 sequence: CASSPWRPPNTGELFF. The CDR3, as DNA: TGTGCCAGCAGCCCCTGGCGTCCCCCGAACACCGGGGAGCTGTTTTTT.

This clone appeared a single time. The V and J genes are TRBV27 and TRBJ1-1, with a tentative D call TRBD1 (6 bases). The CDR3 length is 13 residues. With 7 bases removed from V and 6 bases from J, the gap between germline ends came to 15 bases. Germline CDR1 is MNHEY and CDR2 is SMNVEV (reference sequence). The CDR3 protein is CASNLRAGAEAFF. The CDR3, as DNA: TGTGCCAGCAACCTGCGGGCAGGGGCTGAAGCTTTCTTT.

The V and J genes are TRBV4-3 and TRBJ2-1; D is uncertain. Trimming removed 2 bases at V and 6 bases at J, with 14 bases between. CDR1 is LGHNA and CDR2 is YSLEER in the germline V gene. The CDR3 runs 15 residues. The CDR3 DNA reads as TGCGCCAGCAGCCAACCTTTCCTTGACCCCAATGAGCAGTTCTTC. It translates to CASSQPFLDPNEQFF.

V gene TRBV29-1 combines with J gene TRBJ1-1, with 11 bases matching TRBD1. V shed 6 bases, J shed 5 bases, and the junction held 8 bases outside the gene matches. The length of the CDR3 is 14 residues. Germline loops: CDR1 SQVTM, CDR2 ANQGSEA. The CDR3 spells CSVKGTGGDTEAFF. Written as DNA, the CDR3 is TGCAGCGTCAAGGGGACAGGGGGAGATACTGAAGCTTTCTTT. The full variable domain, rest sourced from reference TRBV29-1 and TRBJ1-1, is SAVISQKPSRDICQRGTSLTIQCQVDSQVTMMFWYRQQPGQSLTLIATANQGSEATYESGFVIDKFPISRPNLTFSTLTVSNMSPEDSSIYLCSVKGTGGDTEAFFGQGTRLTVV.

V gene TRBV2 combines with J gene TRBJ1-4; no clear D gene. Germline V gene sequence: CDR1 SNHLY, CDR2 FYNNEI. With 4 bases removed from V and 5 bases from J, the gap between germline ends came to 11 bases. This CDR3 contains 14 residues. The CDR3, as DNA: TGTGCCAGCAGTGGAGGGCAGCCAAATGAAAAACTGTTTTTT. This codes for CASSGGQPNEKLFF.

The rearrangement joins TRBV27 to TRBJ2-6, with a tentative D call TRBD1 (6 bases). The CDR3 covers 18 residues. The V and J ends lost 0 bases and 1 base respectively, with 13 bases between them. Germline CDR1 is MNHEY and CDR2 is SMNVEV (reference sequence). CDR3 nucleotides: TGTGCCAGCAGTTTATCGTTCAGGGGTGCGTCTGGGGCCAACGTCCTGACTTTC. This sequence encodes CASSLSFRGASGANVLTF. The whole variable domain, filled in from reference TRBV27 and TRBJ2-6, reads EAQVTQNPRYLITVTGKKLTVTCSQNMNHEYMSWYRQDPGLGLRQIYYSMNVEVTDKGDVPEGYKVSRKEKRNFPLILESPSPNQTSLYFCASSLSFRGASGANVLTFGAGSRLTVL.

Remarks on this clone: The sample has other DNA sequences that encode this CDR3 too. V is TRBV5-1 and J is TRBJ2-6; D uncertain. CDR3 length equals 14 residues. V was trimmed by 4 bases and J by 0 bases, leaving 5 bases between them. Germline CDR1 is SGHRS and CDR2 is YFSETQ. The chain's CDR3 is CASSASSGANVLTF. CDR3 DNA sequence: TGCGCCAGCAGCGCAAGCTCTGGGGCCAACGTCCTGACTTTC. Full variable domain (outside the CDR3, taken from reference TRBV5-1 and TRBJ2-6): KAGVTQTPRYLIKTRGQQVTLSCSPISGHRSVSWYQQTPGQGLQFLFEYFSETQRNKGNFPGRFSGRQFSNSRSEMNVSTLELGDSALYLCASSASSGANVLTFGAGSRLTVL.

This rearrangement joins TRBV15 to TRBJ1-5; a possible D gene is TRBD1 (5 bases). Trimming pared 1 base from V and 3 bases from J, leaving 13 bases between. The CDR3 consists of 16 residues. The germline V gene has CDR1 LNHNV and CDR2 YYDKDF (reference sequence). This CDR3 reads CATSRGEGTVNQPQHF. CDR3 in DNA: TGTGCCACCAGCAGAGGCGAGGGGACCGTCAATCAGCCCCAGCATTTT.

This clone was counted a single time. In the same sample, other DNA sequences code for this CDR3. The genes are TRBV4-1 and TRBJ2-2; D is uncertain. Germline lookup yields CDR1 MGHRA and CDR2 YSYEKL. CDR3 length: 15 amino acids. V was cut by 4 bases and J by 3 bases, with 12 bases left in between. The CDR3 coding sequence is TGCGCCAGCAGCCGTCCACAACGGGACACCGGGGAGCTGTTTTTT. Its protein product is CASSRPQRDTGELFF.

The chain combines TRBV10-3 with TRBJ2-5; D not certain. Per the germline V gene, CDR1 is ENHRY and CDR2 is SYGVKD. Between the trimmed V and J ends, which lost 10 bases and 7 bases, there was a span of 10 bases. The CDR3 covers 10 residues. DNA of the CDR3: TGTGCCACCAACAACGGGACCCAGTACTTC. Protein: CATNNGTQYF.

Points on this clone: The sample holds other DNA sequences that translate to the same CDR3. The V and J genes are TRBV6-5 and TRBJ2-2; the D is unclear. In germline, CDR1 is MNHEY, CDR2 SVGAGI. Trimming removed 2 bases at V and 1 base at J, with 8 bases between. The CDR3 spans 15 residues. The CDR3 DNA is TGTGCCAGCAGTTACCTATCGGGGAACACCGGGGAGCTGTTTTTT. Translated: CASSYLSGNTGELFF.

In this sample, this clone turned up a few times. The same CDR3 also results from other DNA sequences found in this sample. V gene TRBV19 combines with J gene TRBJ1-3; no definite D call. Germline V gene lookup returns CDR1 LNHDA and CDR2 SQIVND (reference sequence). The CDR3 totals 13 residues. Trimming removed 4 bases at V and 0 bases at J, with 4 bases between. The CDR3 nucleotides read TGTGCCAGTAGTACAGTCTCTGGAAACACCATATATTTT. This codes for CASSTVSGNTIYF.

CDR3 residues: CASSLAYTRGGTDTQYF. In DNA form, the CDR3 reads TGTGCCAGCAGCTTAGCATACACCCGGGGGGGCACAGATACGCAGTATTTT. V and J are TRBV7-9 and TRBJ2-3; the match to TRBD2 covers 7 bases. CDR1 is SEHNR, CDR2 FQNEAQ, per germline (reference sequence). V lost 0 bases and J lost 1; bases outside the gene matches: 7. The CDR3 loop spans 17 amino acids.

This chain uses TRBV6-5 with TRBJ1-2; D possibly corresponds to TRBD1 (5 bases). V was clipped by 5 bases and J by 0 bases, with 13 bases between them. CDR3 length: 15 residues. Germline values: CDR1 MNHEY, CDR2 SVGAGI. For the CDR3, the DNA is TGTGCCAGCAGTGCCGCCCAGGGAGCTAACTATGGCTACACCTTC. Its translation is CASSAAQGANYGYTF.

V is TRBV9 and J is TRBJ2-7, with a tentative D call TRBD1 (6 bases). CDR1 is SGDLS and CDR2 is YYNGEE in the germline V gene. Trimming took off 9 bases at V and 1 base at J, with 8 bases between the two ends. The length of the CDR3 is 11 residues. This CDR3 reads CAKTGSYEQYF. CDR3 coding DNA: TGTGCCAAAACAGGGTCCTACGAGCAGTACTTC. The complete variable domain, with remaining parts taken from reference TRBV9 and TRBJ2-7, reads DSGVTQTPKHLITATGQRVTLRCSPRSGDLSVYWYQQSLDQGLQFLIQYYNGEERAKGNILERFSAQQFPDLHSELNLSSLELGDSALYFCAKTGSYEQYFGPGTRLTVT.

The count of this clone is one. The V and J genes are TRBV7-2 and TRBJ2-1; D not resolved. This CDR3 region has 14 residues. Germline CDR1 SGHTA, CDR2 FQGNSA. Trimming left V 5 bases short and J 0 bases short, with 8 bases between. Here the CDR3 reads CASSGRSSYNEQFF. The CDR3 bases are TGTGCCAGCAGCGGACGGAGCTCCTACAATGAGCAGTTCTTC.

This chain's CDR3 is CAISESTGVDNSPLHF. CDR3 bases: TGTGCCATCAGTGAGTCGACGGGGGTGGATAATTCACCCCTCCACTTT. This chain connects TRBV10-3 to TRBJ1-6; D is possibly TRBD1 (5 bases). This CDR3 spans 16 amino acids. V lost 0 bases, J lost 5 bases, and 11 bases lay in between. Looked up from germline, CDR1 is ENHRY and CDR2 is SYGVKD.

J is TRBJ2-3 and V is TRBV10-1, with 10 positions matching TRBD2. J gave up 6 bases and V 3 bases, and 3 bases lay outside the gene matches. The germline gives CDR1 WNHNN, CDR2 SYGVQD (reference sequence). The CDR3 loop spans 14 amino acids. The chain's CDR3 is CASSEAGGEDTQYF. In DNA form, the CDR3 reads TGCGCCAGCAGTGAAGCGGGAGGGGAGGATACGCAGTATTTT.

The V call is TRBV15, the J call TRBJ2-2, with D perhaps TRBD1 (6 bases). There are 17 residues in the CDR3. Trimming stripped 3 bases from V and 0 bases from J, with 14 bases between. Germline V lookup: CDR1 LNHNV, CDR2 YYDKDF (reference sequence). The CDR3 reads CATSRMGTGPNTGELFF. DNA for the CDR3: TGTGCCACCAGCAGGATGGGTACAGGGCCGAACACCGGGGAGCTGTTTTTT.

V usage is TRBV28 and J usage is TRBJ1-3; a weak D match, TRBD1 (5 bases). This CDR3 is built from 19 residues. V was cut by 6 bases and J by 0 bases, with 24 bases left in between. Germline V gives CDR1 MDHEN, CDR2 SYDVKM. This CDR3 is CASRGTRGGPLISGNTIYF. CDR3 coding DNA: TGTGCCAGCAGAGGGACCCGAGGCGGGCCTTTAATCTCTGGAAACACCATATATTTT.

This rearrangement joins TRBV19 to TRBJ1-2; D is unclear. The CDR3 totals 15 residues. Trimming removed 10 bases from V and 0 bases from J, with 18 bases in between. Germline assignment: CDR1 LNHDA and CDR2 SQIVND (reference sequence). CDR3 coding DNA: TGTGCCACCAGCGGGAGGAGAGGGTCTAACTATGGCTACACCTTC. Its protein product is CATSGRRGSNYGYTF.

The gene calls are TRBV14 and TRBJ1-2, with 10 bases fitting TRBD1. The germline V gene has CDR1 SGHDN and CDR2 FVKESK. The CDR3 covers 15 residues. Trimming at V came to 2 bases and at J to 4 bases, leaving 4 bases not matched to a gene. The CDR3 nucleotides are TGTGCCAGCAGCCAAAACCGGGACAGGGGCTATGGCTACACCTTC. As protein: CASSQNRDRGYGYTF.

The chain couples TRBV6-5 to TRBJ1-1; weak D call: TRBD1 (6 bases). Germline V gives CDR1 MNHEY, CDR2 SVGAGI. The CDR3 runs 10 residues. The V end was cut by 7 bases, the J end by 10 bases, with 10 bases between. The CDR3 loop is CASIRGRAFF. DNA of the CDR3: TGTGCCAGCATTCGGGGGCGAGCTTTCTTT.

The chain uses TRBV7-6 and TRBJ2-5; 8 bases are a match to TRBD2. This CDR3 has 16 amino acids. With 5 bases clipped from V and 6 bases from J, the junction kept 14 bases outside the gene matches. Germline V gene data show CDR1 as SGHVS and CDR2 as FNYEAQ. CDR3 protein: CASSAVVVAGSKTQYF. CDR3 DNA: TGTGCCAGCAGCGCCGTTGTGGTAGCGGGATCTAAGACCCAGTACTTC.

The rearrangement links TRBV28 to TRBJ2-2; TRBD2 is a possible D gene (5 bases). Germline assignment: CDR1 MDHEN and CDR2 SYDVKM. V was pared by 6 bases and J by 7 bases, with 24 bases between. This CDR3 is built from 17 residues. This CDR3 is CASSPRRRSGSGGELFF. CDR3 nucleotides: TGTGCCAGCAGCCCAAGGCGCAGGTCGGGGAGTGGCGGGGAGCTGTTTTTT.